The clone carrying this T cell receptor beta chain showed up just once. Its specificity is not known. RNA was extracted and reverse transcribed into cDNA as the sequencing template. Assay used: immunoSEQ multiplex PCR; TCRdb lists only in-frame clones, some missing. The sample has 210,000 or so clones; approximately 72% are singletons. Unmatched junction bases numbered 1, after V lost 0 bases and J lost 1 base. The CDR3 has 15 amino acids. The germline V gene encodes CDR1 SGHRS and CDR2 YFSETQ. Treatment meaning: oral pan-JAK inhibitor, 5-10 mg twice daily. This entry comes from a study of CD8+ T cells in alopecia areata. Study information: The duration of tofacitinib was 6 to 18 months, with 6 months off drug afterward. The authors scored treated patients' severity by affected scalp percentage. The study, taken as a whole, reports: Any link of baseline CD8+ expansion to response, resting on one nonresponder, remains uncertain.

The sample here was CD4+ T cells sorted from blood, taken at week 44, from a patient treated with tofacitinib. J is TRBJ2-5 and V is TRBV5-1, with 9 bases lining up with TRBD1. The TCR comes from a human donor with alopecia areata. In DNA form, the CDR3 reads TGCGCCAGCAGCTTGGGACAGGGGGGCCAAGAGACCCAGTACTTC. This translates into CASSLGQGGQETQYF. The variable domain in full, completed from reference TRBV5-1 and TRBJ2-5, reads KAGVTQTPRYLIKTRGQQVTLSCSPISGHRSVSWYQQTPGQGLQFLFEYFSETQRNKGNFPGRFSGRQFSNSRSEMNVSTLELGDSALYLCASSLGQGGQETQYFGPGTRLLVL.